This is a list of T cell receptor beta chains from one sample in a study of blood T cells in healthy people across ages. TCRdb redid the calling of the 5' RACE reads with MiXCR, one entry per CDR3 protein. Found here are some 1,500,000 distinct CDR3 sequences, roughly two fifths of them singletons; the top ten hold about 3.8%. Sequencing used blood. The receptors were gathered from a woman between 18 and 29 years old in good health. Each CDR3 is given with its conserved first and last residue. D genes are given only for firm matches. Size values are once, few and many counts, or a class for expanded clones, and some rows have none.

clone size: once; J gene: TRBJ1-4; D gene: NA; V gene: TRBV12-3/TRBV12-4; CDR3 DNA: TGTGCCAGCAGTAGTAGACCTCTGCGCGGGAGTGAAAAACTGTTTTTT; CDR3 protein: CASSSRPLRGSEKLFF
clone size: NA; J gene: TRBJ2-3; D gene: NA; V gene: TRBV12-3/TRBV12-4; CDR3 DNA: TGTGCCAGCACCACCTCGCCCGGTTCAAGGGATACGCAGTATTTT; CDR3 protein: CASTTSPGSRDTQYF
clone size: few; J gene: TRBJ2-7; D gene: TRBD2; V gene: TRBV7-9; CDR3 DNA: TGTGCCAGCGGGCCTAGCGGGTCGGGCGACTACGAGCAGTACTTC; CDR3 protein: CASGPSGSGDYEQYF
clone size: few; J gene: TRBJ2-7; D gene: NA; V gene: TRBV4-3; CDR3 DNA: TGCGCCAGCAGCCAAGAATGGTGGGGCGAGCAGTACTTC; CDR3 protein: CASSQEWWGEQYF
clone size: NA; J gene: TRBJ2-7; D gene: TRBD2; V gene: TRBV7-2; CDR3 DNA: TGTGCCAGCAGCTTAGAAAGCGGGAGTTCTGGCGAGCAGTACTTC; CDR3 protein: CASSLESGSSGEQYF
clone size: few; J gene: TRBJ1-3; D gene: NA; V gene: TRBV7-9; CDR3 DNA: TGTGCCAGCAGCTTAGGGAGTGTGAGCTCTGGAAACACCATATATTTT; CDR3 protein: CASSLGSVSSGNTIYF
clone size: NA; J gene: TRBJ1-1; D gene: NA; V gene: TRBV6-6; CDR3 DNA: TGTGCCAGCAGCGCTTCATGGAACACTGAAGCTTTCTTT; CDR3 protein: CASSASWNTEAFF
clone size: few; J gene: TRBJ2-5; D gene: NA; V gene: TRBV7-2; CDR3 DNA: TGTGCCAGCAGCTTAGCTCGGGAGCAAGAGACCCAGTACTTC; CDR3 protein: CASSLAREQETQYF
clone size: NA; J gene: TRBJ2-3; D gene: NA; V gene: TRBV7-2; CDR3 DNA: TGTGCCAGCAGCCCGAAGATGGGGTTCAGCACAGATACGCAGTATTTT; CDR3 protein: CASSPKMGFSTDTQYF
clone size: NA; J gene: TRBJ2-1; D gene: NA; V gene: TRBV5-1; CDR3 DNA: TGCGCCAGCAGCCAACATTTAGCGGCCAGCTCCTACAATGAGCAGTTCTTC; CDR3 protein: CASSQHLAASSYNEQFF
clone size: NA; J gene: TRBJ2-5; D gene: NA; V gene: TRBV25-1; CDR3 DNA: TGTGCCAGCAGTGAATATGGCAGGGCCCAAGAGACCCAGTACTTC; CDR3 protein: CASSEYGRAQETQYF
clone size: NA; J gene: TRBJ1-1; D gene: TRBD1; V gene: TRBV9; CDR3 DNA: TGTGCCAGCAGCTCCCGGGACAGGGAGTACACTGAAGCTTTCTTT; CDR3 protein: CASSSRDREYTEAFF
clone size: NA; J gene: TRBJ1-1; D gene: NA; V gene: TRBV25-1; CDR3 DNA: TGTGCCAGCAGTGAATTCGCCCCCGACAGCGGCAGTCTTGCTGAAGCTTTCTTT; CDR3 protein: CASSEFAPDSGSLAEAFF
clone size: NA; J gene: TRBJ1-6; D gene: NA; V gene: TRBV15; CDR3 DNA: TGTGCCACCAGCAGAGAACGTTCACCCCTCCACTTT; CDR3 protein: CATSRERSPLHF
clone size: NA; J gene: TRBJ2-5; D gene: TRBD1; V gene: TRBV7-9; CDR3 DNA: TGTGCCAGCAGCTTTGGAAATTTCGACAGGGAAGAGCAGTACTTC; CDR3 protein: CASSFGNFDREEQYF
clone size: NA; J gene: TRBJ2-5; D gene: NA; V gene: TRBV10-3; CDR3 DNA: TGTGCCACCCTGAGGGCCGAGACCCAGTACTTC; CDR3 protein: CATLRAETQYF
clone size: few; J gene: TRBJ2-7; D gene: TRBD2; V gene: TRBV7-9; CDR3 DNA: TGTGCCAGCAGCTTCACCTTCCCCCAGCGGGGTTCCTACGAGCAGTACTTC; CDR3 protein: CASSFTFPQRGSYEQYF
clone size: few; J gene: TRBJ2-5; D gene: NA; V gene: TRBV20-1; CDR3 DNA: TGCAGTGCTAGAGAAGGGGCAGCAGTGAGGGAGCAGTACTTC; CDR3 protein: CSAREGAAVREQYF
clone size: NA; J gene: TRBJ2-1; D gene: NA; V gene: TRBV4-1; CDR3 DNA: TGCGCCAGCAGCGGGATAGTCGGGGGCCGCGAATATTTCAATGAGCAGTTCTTC; CDR3 protein: CASSGIVGGREYFNEQFF
clone size: NA; J gene: TRBJ1-3; D gene: NA; V gene: TRBV4-1; CDR3 DNA: TGCGCCAGCAGCCAACCAGGGGCAGGTCTCGACACCATATATTTT; CDR3 protein: CASSQPGAGLDTIYF
clone size: few; J gene: TRBJ1-2; D gene: NA; V gene: TRBV9; CDR3 DNA: TGTGCCAGCAACCGGGAGGGGTATGGCTACACCTTC; CDR3 protein: CASNREGYGYTF
clone size: few; J gene: TRBJ2-7; D gene: TRBD1; V gene: TRBV27; CDR3 DNA: TGTGCCAGCAGTTTACTGGCGACAGGGGGCTTCGAGCAGTACTTC; CDR3 protein: CASSLLATGGFEQYF
clone size: NA; J gene: TRBJ2-7; D gene: NA; V gene: TRBV3-1; CDR3 DNA: TGTGCCAGCAGCCAAGGCCATCTCACCTACGAGCAGTACTTC; CDR3 protein: CASSQGHLTYEQYF
clone size: few; J gene: TRBJ2-7; D gene: TRBD2; V gene: TRBV7-9; CDR3 DNA: TGTGCCAGCAGCTGGACTAGCGGGGGGCTCTCCTACGAGCAGTACTTC; CDR3 protein: CASSWTSGGLSYEQYF
clone size: NA; J gene: TRBJ1-1; D gene: NA; V gene: TRBV12-3/TRBV12-4; CDR3 DNA: TGTGCCAGCATCACGGAACCCAACACTGAAGCTTTCTTT; CDR3 protein: CASITEPNTEAFF